This TCR beta chain was documented in a study of blood T cells in healthy people across ages. Donors each provided 8 to 10 milliliters of peripheral blood. Total RNA extraction produced at least 6 micrograms (per sample) for the study. Germline lookup yields CDR1 LGHNA and CDR2 YSLEER. CDR3 size: 17 residues. V was pared by 0 bases and J by 2 bases, with 10 bases of the junction left unmatched. A J-beta primer mix and a sample-barcoded 5' primer were used in a second PCR of roughly 6 to 12 cycles. Template switching added a 12-random-nucleotide identifier to every cDNA molecule. TCRdb ran MiXCR on the 5' RACE reads and lists one entry per CDR3 protein. The profile covers 850,000 to 1,100,000 distinct CDR3 sequences, with more than 30% appearing a single time and 10% to 15% taken by the ten largest. General study results and limits: As age increased, TCR beta diversity per million T cells fell in a roughly linear fashion.

Regarding this clonotype: Its antigen is as yet unknown.

V gene TRBV4-3 combines with J gene TRBJ2-7, with 7 bases identical to TRBD1. The sequence came from a man between 18 and 29 years old in good health. Sequencing was carried out using blood. CDR3 sequence (DNA): TGCGCCAGCAGCCAAGATACAACAGGGGTCGGCCCCTACGAGCAGTACTTC. Translation gives CASSQDTTGVGPYEQYF.